The clone carrying this T cell receptor beta chain has a count of ten or more. The data derive from a study of T cells of healthy individuals. Germline CDR1 and CDR2: SGDLS and YYNGEE. The CDR3 has 16 residues. V gave up 2 bases and J gave up 4 bases, with 13 bases separating them. TCRdb reanalysed the 5' RACE reads using MiXCR and keeps one entry per CDR3 protein. The data show 40,000 to 65,000 distinct CDR3 sequences, roughly 14% seen once. This receptor was taken from a human donor in good health. The rearrangement links TRBV9 to TRBJ2-6; D not resolved. This CDR3 is CASSVPRFEGANVLTF. CDR3 nucleotide sequence: TGTGCCAGCAGCGTTCCGAGGTTTGAGGGGGCCAACGTCCTGACTTTC.